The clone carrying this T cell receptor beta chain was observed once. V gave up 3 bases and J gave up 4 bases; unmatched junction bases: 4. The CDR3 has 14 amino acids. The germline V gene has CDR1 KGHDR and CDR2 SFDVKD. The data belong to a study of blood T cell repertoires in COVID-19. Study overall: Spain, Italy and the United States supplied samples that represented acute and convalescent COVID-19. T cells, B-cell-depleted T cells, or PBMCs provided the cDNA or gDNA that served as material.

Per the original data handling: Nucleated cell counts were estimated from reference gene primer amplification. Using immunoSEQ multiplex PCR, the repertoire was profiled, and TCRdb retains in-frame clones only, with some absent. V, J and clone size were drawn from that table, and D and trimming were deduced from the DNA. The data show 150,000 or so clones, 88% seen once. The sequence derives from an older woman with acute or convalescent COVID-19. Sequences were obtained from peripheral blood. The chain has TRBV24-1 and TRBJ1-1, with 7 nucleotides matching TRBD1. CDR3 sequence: CATSDGQDSTEAFF. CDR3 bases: TGTGCCACCAGTGATGGACAGGACTCCACTGAAGCTTTCTTT.